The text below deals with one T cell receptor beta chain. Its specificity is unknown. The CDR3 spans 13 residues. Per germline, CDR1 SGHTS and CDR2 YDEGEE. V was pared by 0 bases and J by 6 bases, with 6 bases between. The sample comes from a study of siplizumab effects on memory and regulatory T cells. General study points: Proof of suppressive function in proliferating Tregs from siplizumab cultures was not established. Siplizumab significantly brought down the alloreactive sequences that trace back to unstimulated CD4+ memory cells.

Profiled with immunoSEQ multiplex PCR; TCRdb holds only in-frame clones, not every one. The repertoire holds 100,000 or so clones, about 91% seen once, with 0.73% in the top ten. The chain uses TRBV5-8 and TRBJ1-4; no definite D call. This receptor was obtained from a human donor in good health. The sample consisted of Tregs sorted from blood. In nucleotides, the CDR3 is TGTGCCAGCAGCTTGGCGGGGTATGAAAAACTGTTTTTT. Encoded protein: CASSLAGYEKLFF.